Each of the 25 T cell receptor beta chains below was sequenced from the same sample in a study of T cell responses to AZD1222 COVID-19 vaccine. Method: immunoSEQ multiplex PCR; TCRdb's copy keeps in-frame clones and lacks some. Of over 85,000 clones listed, around 81% are singletons. The input for sequencing was peripheral blood, taken on day 0 of AZD1222 vaccination. These receptors were obtained from an adult in good health.

V and J are TRBV7-2 and TRBJ2-1; D is uncertain. Germline V gene data show CDR1 as SGHTA and CDR2 as FQGNSA. CDR3 length: 14 residues. The germline V and J ends were trimmed by 2 bases and 6 bases, with 11 bases remaining between them. The CDR3, as DNA: TGTGCCAGCAGCTTAATCGAAGGGTTCAATGAGCAGTTCTTC. It encodes CASSLIEGFNEQFF.

The rearrangement uses TRBV7-9 and TRBJ2-7; D remains unclear. Germline V gene sequence: CDR1 SEHNR, CDR2 FQNEAQ (reference sequence). This CDR3 has 12 amino acids. Trimming removed 5 bases at V and 3 bases at J, with 8 bases between. CDR3 in amino acids: CASSAYGYEQYF. CDR3 coding DNA: TGTGCCAGCAGCGCCTACGGCTACGAGCAGTACTTC.

This clone was seen only once. This rearrangement joins TRBV24-1 to TRBJ2-2, with D perhaps TRBD1 or TRBD2 (5 bases each). This CDR3 is 15 amino acids long. CDR1 and CDR2 from the germline V gene are KGHDR and SFDVKD. V was shortened by 2 bases and J by 9 bases, with 15 bases between the two germline ends. CDR3 residues: CATSDYRGAARELFF. DNA of the CDR3: TGTGCCACCAGTGATTACAGAGGGGCGGCCCGGGAGCTGTTTTTT.

This sequence joins TRBV28 and TRBJ2-3, with 7 bases lining up with TRBD1. CDR3 length equals 13 residues. CDR1 and CDR2 from the germline V gene are MDHEN and SYDVKM. J was trimmed by 2 bases and V by 6 bases; bases with no gene match: 2. The CDR3: CASSDRDTDTQYF. The CDR3 DNA reads as TGTGCCAGCAGCGACAGGGACACAGATACGCAGTATTTT.

The rearrangement uses TRBV12-3 or TRBV12-4 and TRBJ2-7, with D perhaps TRBD1 (6 bases). V lost 8 bases to trimming and J lost 1 base, with 12 bases between them. This CDR3 comprises 13 residues. CDR3 in DNA: TGTGCCAGCTTTGGGGGCCATTCCTACGAGCAGTACTTC. Encoded protein: CASFGGHSYEQYF.

The chain combines TRBV6-5 with TRBJ1-3; D gene unclear. The germline gives CDR1 MNHEY, CDR2 SVGAGI. The V and J ends lost 0 bases and 0 bases respectively, with 9 bases between them. The CDR3 runs to 16 residues. CDR3 bases: TGTGCCAGCAGTTACTCGAGGCGCTCCTCTGGAAACACCATATATTTT. Its translation: CASSYSRRSSGNTIYF.

The V gene is TRBV7-2, the J gene TRBJ2-5, with D possibly called TRBD1 or TRBD2 (6 bases each). Trimming removed 6 bases at V and 5 bases at J, with 19 bases between. The CDR3 consists of 15 residues. Germline lookup yields CDR1 SGHTA and CDR2 FQGNSA. In DNA, the CDR3 is TGTGCCAGCAGTTCTCAGGAGGGGGTTTGGGAGACCCAGTACTTC. Translation gives CASSSQEGVWETQYF.

The CDR3 DNA is TGTGCCAGCAGTGTGCAGGGGGCGATTCAGCCCCAGCATTTT. This translates into CASSVQGAIQPQHF. The gene calls are TRBV2 and TRBJ1-5; 8 bases map to TRBD1. With 4 bases clipped from V and 6 bases from J, the junction kept 5 bases outside the gene matches. Germline CDR1 and CDR2: SNHLY and FYNNEI. CDR3 size: 14 residues.

This clone was counted only a few times. The V and J genes are TRBV5-1 and TRBJ2-3, with 9 positions matching TRBD2. Germline V CDR1 and CDR2: SGHRS, YFSETQ. V lost 3 bases to trimming and J lost 2 bases; unmatched junction nucleotides: 1. This CDR3 is 14 amino acids long. This CDR3 reads CASSSSGVTDTQYF. CDR3 nucleotides: TGCGCCAGCAGCTCTAGCGGGGTCACAGATACGCAGTATTTT.

This chain connects TRBV7-6 to TRBJ1-1; tentatively, D is TRBD1 (5 bases). Trimming took 4 bases from V and 5 from J, leaving 14 bases between them. Germline values: CDR1 SGHVS, CDR2 FNYEAQ. CDR3 length equals 14 residues. The CDR3 region is CASSSRTQGTEAFF. The CDR3 DNA sequence: TGTGCCAGCAGCTCACGAACGCAGGGAACTGAAGCTTTCTTT.

The chain's CDR3 is CATSAWDGGANVLTF. The DNA of the CDR3 is TGTGCCACCAGTGCCTGGGATGGAGGGGCCAACGTCCTGACTTTC. The chain couples TRBV24-1 to TRBJ2-6; the D is unclear. The CDR3 length is 15 residues. V dropped 5 bases and J dropped 4 bases, with 11 bases sitting between them. CDR1 and CDR2 (germline): KGHDR, SFDVKD.

This clone was found a few times. This rearrangement joins TRBV24-1 to TRBJ2-7; D is perhaps TRBD1 or TRBD2 (5 bases each). Germline V gene sequence: CDR1 KGHDR, CDR2 SFDVKD. The V and J ends lost 2 bases and 5 bases respectively, with 15 bases between them. This CDR3 is built from 15 residues. The CDR3 here is CATSDSTRGPNEQYF. Written as DNA, the CDR3 is TGTGCCACCAGTGATTCCACGAGGGGCCCCAACGAGCAGTACTTC.

The chain has TRBV18 and TRBJ1-2; TRBD1 aligns across 9 bases. The ends lost 0 bases at V and 4 bases at J; junction bases unmatched: 9. The V gene's germline CDR1 is KGHSH and CDR2 LQKENI. This CDR3 region has 17 residues. CDR3: CASSPPPTGGVAYGYTF. The CDR3 DNA reads TGTGCCAGCTCACCACCCCCAACAGGGGGCGTCGCCTATGGCTACACCTTC.

This clone was counted a few times. The V call is TRBV19, the J call TRBJ2-3, with unresolved D. There are 14 residues in the CDR3. V was pared by 3 bases and J by 3 bases, with 10 bases between. CDR1 and CDR2 (germline): LNHDA, SQIVND (reference sequence). The CDR3 region is CASSITLGTDTQYF. The CDR3 DNA reads TGTGCCAGTAGTATCACCTTAGGGACAGATACGCAGTATTTT.

CDR3 region: CASSGRDTSSYNSPLHF. In DNA, the CDR3 is TGTGCCAGCAGTGGACGGGACACTAGCTCCTATAATTCACCCCTCCACTTT. The J gene is TRBJ1-6, the V gene TRBV6-2 or TRBV6-3; D might be TRBD1 (6 bases). The germline CDR1 and CDR2 sequences are MNHEY and SVGEGT. V gave up 5 bases and J gave up 0 bases, with 14 bases separating them. CDR3 length: 17 residues.

This clone showed up just a few times. This specimen includes other DNA sequences encoding the same CDR3. The chain joins TRBV7-2 to TRBJ2-5; the D gene is possibly TRBD1 (5 bases). Germline V gives CDR1 SGHTA, CDR2 FQGNSA. V was pared by 1 base and J by 5 bases, with 11 bases between. The CDR3 sequence is 14 residues long. DNA of the CDR3: TGTGCCAGCAGCTTAGGCCCAGGGCGGGAGACCCAGTACTTC. Its protein product is CASSLGPGRETQYF. Combining the CDR3 with reference TRBV7-2 and TRBJ2-5 gives the whole variable domain GAGVSQSPSNKVTEKGKDVELRCDPISGHTALYWYRQSLGQGLEFLIYFQGNSAPDKSGLPSDRFSAERTGGSVSTLTIQRTQQEDSAVYLCASSLGPGRETQYFGPGTRLLVL.

This clone was seen just once. This chain joins TRBV2 and TRBJ1-2, with 9 bases that match TRBD1. Germline CDR1 SNHLY, CDR2 FYNNEI. The V and J ends lost 7 bases and 5 bases, in that order; junction bases with no gene match: 11. The length of the CDR3 is 15 residues. As DNA, the CDR3 is TGTGCCAGCATCCCACAGGGGGCGTCAAGTTATGGCTACACCTTC. Protein: CASIPQGASSYGYTF. The variable domain in full, with the rest retrieved from reference TRBV2 and TRBJ1-2, is EPEVTQTPSHQVTQMGQEVILRCVPISNHLYFYWYRQILGQKVEFLVSFYNNEISEKSEIFDDQFSVERPDGSNFTLKIRSTKLEDSAMYFCASIPQGASSYGYTFGSGTRLTVV.

V and J are TRBV5-1 and TRBJ2-5; D is possibly TRBD2 (6 bases). Trimming removed 3 bases from V and 5 bases from J, with 8 bases in between. Germline V gene sequence: CDR1 SGHRS, CDR2 YFSETQ. This CDR3 region has 12 residues. CDR3 protein: CASSYGGETQYF. CDR3 coding DNA: TGCGCCAGCAGCTATGGAGGGGAGACCCAGTACTTC.

A few counts support this clone. This chain joins TRBV28 and TRBJ2-1; 13 nucleotides align to TRBD2. This CDR3 has 16 amino acids. Germline CDR1 reads MDHEN; CDR2 reads SYDVKM. V shed 10 bases and J 3 bases; nucleotides not matched to a gene: 9. CDR3 coding DNA: TGTGCCACACACTCACTAGCGGGAGGGAACTACAATGAGCAGTTCTTC. Translated, it gives CATHSLAGGNYNEQFF.

This clone was found a few times. This chain joins TRBV15 and TRBJ2-1; 9 bases are a match to TRBD1. V lost 4 bases and J lost 9; bases outside the gene matches: 4. CDR3 length: 13 residues. CDR1 is LNHNV and CDR2 is YYDKDF in the germline V gene (reference sequence). CDR3 coding DNA: TGTGCCACCAGCATCGACAGGGGGGCTGAGCAGTTCTTC. Translation: CATSIDRGAEQFF. The full variable domain, completed using reference TRBV15 and TRBJ2-1, is DAMVIQNPRYQVTQFGKPVTLSCSQTLNHNVMYWYQQKSSQAPKLLFHYYDKDFNNEADTPDNFQSRRPNTSFCFLDIRSPGLGDTAMYLCATSIDRGAEQFFGPGTRLTVL.

Here the CDR3 reads CASSQPGAVGTGELFF. The CDR3 DNA reads TGTGCCAGCAGCCAACCAGGGGCGGTAGGGACCGGGGAGCTGTTTTTT. This rearrangement joins TRBV4-2 to TRBJ2-2; perhaps TRBD1 as D (6 bases). In germline, CDR1 is LGHNA, CDR2 YNFKEQ. The ends were cut back, 2 bases at V and 5 bases at J, with 15 bases in the middle. The CDR3 has 16 amino acids.

V is TRBV20-1 and J is TRBJ2-5; D not resolved. V lost 5 bases and J 1 base, leaving 5 bases between the germline ends. Germline assignment: CDR1 DFQATT and CDR2 SNEGSKA (reference sequence). The CDR3 runs 11 residues. The CDR3: CSASSQETQYF. In nucleotides, the CDR3 is TGCAGTGCTTCAAGCCAAGAGACCCAGTACTTC.

The chain has TRBV6-1 and TRBJ1-4; possibly TRBD1 for D (6 bases). V gave up 5 bases and J gave up 8 bases, with 15 bases separating them. Germline values: CDR1 MNHNS, CDR2 SASEGT. There are 14 residues in the CDR3. CDR3 sequence (DNA): TGTGCCAGCAGTTATGGGCAGGGGCGGGAAAAACTGTTTTTT. Translating gives CASSYGQGREKLFF.

This chain connects TRBV6-5 to TRBJ1-2; no clear D gene. The CDR3 sequence is 16 residues long. V was shortened by 0 bases and J by 4 bases, with 15 bases between the two germline ends. Germline V gene sequence: CDR1 MNHEY, CDR2 SVGAGI. The CDR3 loop is CASSYSNRVVGYGYTF. The CDR3 DNA sequence: TGTGCCAGCAGTTACTCGAATCGGGTGGTGGGCTATGGCTACACCTTC.

This sequence joins TRBV28 and TRBJ1-1; 9 bases align to TRBD1. From germline, CDR1 is MDHEN and CDR2 SYDVKM. CDR3 length: 14 amino acids. The J segment lost 2 bases and the V segment lost 7 bases, leaving 5 bases of the junction unmatched. The CDR3 DNA follows: TGTGCCAGCAAATTGACAGGGGGTAACACTGAAGCTTTCTTT. Translation: CASKLTGGNTEAFF.